This TCR beta chain appears in the sequencing data of a study of cytomegalovirus exposure and HLA in healthy donors. In the study overall: Early released data comprised about 85 million unique TCRs from HLA-typed donors.

The study ran its PCR with 60 Vbeta and 13 Jbeta primers. Libraries were prepared by immunoSEQ multiplex PCR; TCRdb keeps only in-frame clonotypes and omits some of them. This table holds around 53,000 clones, around 72% found once. This clone was seen just once. Its target is not known. Study results and limitations: The authors confirmed in vitro that a few CMV-associated chains were specific for CMV antigens. It was reported in a later analysis that an Asian-associated ancestry cluster showed fewer N-insertions than the roughly 620-donor mean. HLA alleles were associated with some 17,000 TCR beta sequences in a later analysis at 0.05 false discovery rate.

This CDR3 has 13 amino acids. V gave up 3 bases and J gave up 1 base, with 6 bases separating them. Germline lookup yields CDR1 PRHDT and CDR2 FYEKMQ (reference sequence). This chain links TRBV13 with TRBJ2-5; D unclear. Material: PBMCs. This receptor was taken from a man younger than 35 in good health and CMV-seronegative. The CDR3 loop is CASSFYPQETQYF. The DNA for the CDR3 is TGTGCCAGCAGCTTTTATCCCCAAGAGACCCAGTACTTC. Complete variable domain (other parts from reference TRBV13 and TRBJ2-5): AAGVIQSPRHLIKEKRETATLKCYPIPRHDTVYWYQQGPGQDPQFLISFYEKMQSDKGSIPDRFSAQQFSDYHSELNMSSLELGDSALYFCASSFYPQETQYFGPGTRLLVL.